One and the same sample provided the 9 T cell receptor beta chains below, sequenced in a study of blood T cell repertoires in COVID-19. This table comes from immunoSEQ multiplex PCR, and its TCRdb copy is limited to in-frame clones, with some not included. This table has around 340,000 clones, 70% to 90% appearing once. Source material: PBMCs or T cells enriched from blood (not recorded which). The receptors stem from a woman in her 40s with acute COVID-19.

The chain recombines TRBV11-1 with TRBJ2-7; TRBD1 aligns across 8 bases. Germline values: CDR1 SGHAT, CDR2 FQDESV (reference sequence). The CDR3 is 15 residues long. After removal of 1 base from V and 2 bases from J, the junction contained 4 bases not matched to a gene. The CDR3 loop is CASSLDGQGTYEQYF. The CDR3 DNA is TGTGCCAGCAGCTTAGATGGACAGGGCACCTACGAGCAGTACTTC.

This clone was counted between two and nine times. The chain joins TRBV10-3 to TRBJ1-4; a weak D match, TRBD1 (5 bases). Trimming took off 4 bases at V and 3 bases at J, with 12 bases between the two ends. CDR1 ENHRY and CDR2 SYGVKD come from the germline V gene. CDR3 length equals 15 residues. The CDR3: CAISGAGTPNEKLFF. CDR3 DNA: TGTGCCATCAGTGGGGCCGGGACTCCTAATGAAAAACTGTTTTTT.

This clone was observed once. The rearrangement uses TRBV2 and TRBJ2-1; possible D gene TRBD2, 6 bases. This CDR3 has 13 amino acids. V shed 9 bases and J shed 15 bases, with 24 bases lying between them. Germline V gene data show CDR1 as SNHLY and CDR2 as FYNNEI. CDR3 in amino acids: CASTERRDGVWFF. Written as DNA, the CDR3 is TGTGCCAGTACCGAGAGGAGGGACGGCGTGTGGTTCTTC.

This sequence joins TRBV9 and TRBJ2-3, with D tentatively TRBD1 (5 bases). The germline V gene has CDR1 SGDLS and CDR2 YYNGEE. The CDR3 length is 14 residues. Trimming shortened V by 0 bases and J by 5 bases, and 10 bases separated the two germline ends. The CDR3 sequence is CASSVAIGVDTQYF. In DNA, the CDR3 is TGTGCCAGCAGCGTAGCTATAGGGGTAGATACGCAGTATTTT.

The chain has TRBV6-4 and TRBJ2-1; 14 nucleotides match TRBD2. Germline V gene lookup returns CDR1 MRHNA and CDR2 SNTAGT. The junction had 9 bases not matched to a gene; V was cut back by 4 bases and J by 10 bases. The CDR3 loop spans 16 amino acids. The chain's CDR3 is CASSAVTSGGANEQFF. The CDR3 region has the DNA TGTGCCAGCAGTGCCGTGACTAGCGGGGGGGCGAACGAGCAGTTCTTC.

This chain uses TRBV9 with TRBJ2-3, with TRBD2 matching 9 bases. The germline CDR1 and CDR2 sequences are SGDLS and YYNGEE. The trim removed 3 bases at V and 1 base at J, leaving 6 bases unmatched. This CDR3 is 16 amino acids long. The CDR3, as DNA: TGTGCCAGCAGCGAGCGCGGGGGGGCCGGCACAGATACGCAGTATTTT. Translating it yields CASSERGGAGTDTQYF.

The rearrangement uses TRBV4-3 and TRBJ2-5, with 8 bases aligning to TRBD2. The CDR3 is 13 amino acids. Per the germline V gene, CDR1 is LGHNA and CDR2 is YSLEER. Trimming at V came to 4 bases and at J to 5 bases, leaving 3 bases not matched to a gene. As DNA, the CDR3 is TGCGCCAGCAGCCCTTCTAGCGGGGAGACCCAGTACTTC. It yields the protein CASSPSSGETQYF.

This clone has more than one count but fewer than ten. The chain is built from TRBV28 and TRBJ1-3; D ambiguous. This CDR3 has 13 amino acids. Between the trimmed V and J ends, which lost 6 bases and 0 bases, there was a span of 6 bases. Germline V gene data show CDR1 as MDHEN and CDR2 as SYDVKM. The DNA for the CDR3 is TGTGCCAGCAGGAGATACTCTGGAAACACCATATATTTT. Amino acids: CASRRYSGNTIYF.

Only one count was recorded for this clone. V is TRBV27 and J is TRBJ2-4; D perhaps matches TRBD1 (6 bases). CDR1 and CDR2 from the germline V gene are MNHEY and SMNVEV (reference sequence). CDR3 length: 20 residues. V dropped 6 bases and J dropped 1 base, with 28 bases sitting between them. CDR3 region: CASRRAGVLEVALAKNIQYF. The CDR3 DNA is TGTGCCAGCAGACGAGCAGGGGTTTTGGAGGTCGCCCTGGCCAAAAACATTCAGTACTTC.